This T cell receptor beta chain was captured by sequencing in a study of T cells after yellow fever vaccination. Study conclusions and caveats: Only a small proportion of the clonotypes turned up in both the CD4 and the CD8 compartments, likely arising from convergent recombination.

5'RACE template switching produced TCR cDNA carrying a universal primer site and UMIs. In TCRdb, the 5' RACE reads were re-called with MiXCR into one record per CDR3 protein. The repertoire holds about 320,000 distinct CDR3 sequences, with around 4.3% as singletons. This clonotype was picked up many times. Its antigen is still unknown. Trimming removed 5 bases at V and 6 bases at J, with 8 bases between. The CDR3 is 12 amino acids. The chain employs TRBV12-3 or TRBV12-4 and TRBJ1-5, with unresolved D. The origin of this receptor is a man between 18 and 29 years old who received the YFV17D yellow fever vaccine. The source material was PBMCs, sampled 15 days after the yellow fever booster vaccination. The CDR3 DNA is TGTGCCAGCAGTGCCGGGCCTCAGCCCCAGCATTTT. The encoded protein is CASSAGPQPQHF.